The 20 T cell receptor beta chains reported below all come from one sample, sequenced in a study of regulatory T cells in long-lasting Graves disease. iRepertoire HTBI primers and Arm-PCR of CDR3 regions built TCR beta libraries. TCRdb re-called the multiplex PCR reads through MiXCR, storing one row per CDR3 protein. The sample includes 650,000 to 700,000 distinct CDR3 sequences, about 32% of them seen just once. Time point in this sample: persistent/refractory GD, antithyroid drugs over 5 years with positive TRAb. TCR sequences were obtained from RNA taken from PBMCs. Sequenced here: peripheral blood mononuclear cells (PBMCs), sampled when the disease was refractory, from a patient treated with antithyroid drugs. The receptor source for this set is a female donor with Graves disease.

This chain uses TRBV11-2 with TRBJ2-1; 12 bases match TRBD2. Per the germline V gene, CDR1 is SGHAT and CDR2 is FQNNGV. The CDR3 has 15 residues. Trimming took 4 bases from V and 7 from J; bases not matched to a gene: 5. CDR3 nucleotides: TGTGCCAGCAGCTACGGACTAGCGGGAATAAATGAGCAGTTCTTC. It specifies CASSYGLAGINEQFF.

The chain combines TRBV6-1 with TRBJ2-2; D call uncertain. The CDR3 is 13 amino acids. Deletions cut 6 bases from V and 1 base from J, with 6 bases between. Germline V gene lookup returns CDR1 MNHNS and CDR2 SASEGT. The DNA for the CDR3 is TGTGCCAGCAGGAAAGTGAACACCGGGGAGCTGTTTTTT. It specifies CASRKVNTGELFF.

CDR3 nucleotides: TGTGCCAGCAGCCCGGACAGGCCCCACGAGCAGTACTTC. It specifies CASSPDRPHEQYF. V is TRBV28 and J is TRBJ2-7; 7 bases map to TRBD1. Germline loops: CDR1 MDHEN, CDR2 SYDVKM. The J segment lost 5 bases and the V segment lost 6 bases, leaving 7 bases of the junction unmatched. The CDR3 runs 13 residues.

Turning to this clonotype: No conserved phenylalanine or tryptophan ends this CDR3, so it is likely a read error. J is TRBJ1-2 and V is TRBV12-3 or TRBV12-4; a weak D match, TRBD1 (6 bases). The length of the CDR3 is 16 residues. Trimming pared 5 bases from V and 4 bases from J, leaving 20 bases between. CDR3 sequence: CASSVRMGGAVYGYTL. CDR3 in DNA: TGTGCCAGCAGTGTACGGATGGGGGGCGCCGTCTATGGCTACACCCTC.

The chain joins TRBV30 to TRBJ1-4, with TRBD1 matching 8 bases. The CDR3 extends over 17 amino acids. Germline-derived CDR1 and CDR2 are GTSNPN and SVGIG (reference sequence). Trimming removed 2 bases from V and 4 bases from J; junction bases left unmatched: 12. The CDR3 nucleotides read TGTGCCTGGAGTCGAGACCCCGGGACAGGTCGTAATGAAAAACTGTTTTTT. Protein: CAWSRDPGTGRNEKLFF.

The rearrangement links TRBV6-2 or TRBV6-3 to TRBJ2-3, with a possible D match to TRBD1 (6 bases). CDR3 length equals 16 residues. CDR1 and CDR2 (germline): MNHEY, SVGEGT. V lost 2 bases, J lost 4 bases, and 16 bases lay in between. The CDR3 loop reads CASSYVQGAGSDTQYF. The CDR3 bases are TGTGCCAGCAGTTACGTACAGGGAGCTGGGTCAGATACGCAGTATTTT.

This clonotype was seen ten or more times. This rearrangement joins TRBV29-1 to TRBJ2-7; D could derive from TRBD1 or TRBD2 (5 bases each). The germline CDR1 and CDR2 sequences are SQVTM and ANQGSEA. This CDR3 has 16 amino acids. V shed 3 bases and J shed 2 bases, with 20 bases lying between them. CDR3 coding DNA: TGCAGCGTTGAGTCCCCATTTCGGGACGGACCCTACGAGCAGTACTTC. It codes for CSVESPFRDGPYEQYF.

Only a few counts were recorded for this clonotype. This rearrangement joins TRBV5-1 to TRBJ1-5; D is ambiguous. This CDR3 has 15 residues. Germline V gene lookup returns CDR1 SGHRS and CDR2 YFSETQ. Trimming pared 0 bases from V and 4 bases from J, leaving 11 bases between. Written as DNA, the CDR3 is TGCGCCAGCAGCTTGGAGTCAGGTAGGAATCAGCCCCAGCATTTT. This translates into CASSLESGRNQPQHF.

This clonotype has at least ten counts. V is TRBV3-1 and J is TRBJ2-5; 11 bases match TRBD2. Per germline, CDR1 LGHDT and CDR2 YNNKEL (reference sequence). This CDR3 contains 16 residues. The J segment lost 2 bases and the V segment lost 1 base, leaving 3 bases of the junction unmatched. CDR3 sequence reads: CASSQGSGRAQETQYF. CDR3 nucleotide sequence: TGTGCCAGCAGCCAAGGTAGCGGGAGGGCTCAAGAGACCCAGTACTTC.

The chain combines TRBV5-1 with TRBJ2-7, with D possibly being TRBD1 (5 bases). Germline values: CDR1 SGHRS, CDR2 YFSETQ. There are 13 residues in the CDR3. V dropped 1 base and J dropped 5 bases, with 10 bases sitting between them. CDR3 DNA: TGCGCCAGCAGCTTGACAGGCGTCCACGAGCAGTACTTC. Residues: CASSLTGVHEQYF.

This clonotype was seen many times. The chain joins TRBV2 to TRBJ2-5, with 11 bases that match TRBD2. Trimming at V came to 6 bases and at J to 4 bases, leaving 7 bases not matched to a gene. Germline CDR1 is SNHLY and CDR2 is FYNNEI. The CDR3 has 15 amino acids. In DNA, the CDR3 is TGTGCCAGCAGGAGAACTAGCGGGAGTGCAGAGACCCAGTACTTC. It is translated as CASRRTSGSAETQYF.

This clonotype occurred a few times. This chain links TRBV28 with TRBJ1-6, with 8 bases that match TRBD1. This CDR3 is 14 amino acids long. The V segment lost 8 bases and the J segment 14 bases; nucleotides outside the gene matches: 14. CDR1 is MDHEN, CDR2 SYDVKM, per germline. The CDR3 nucleotides are TGTGCCAGCTTTATGGGGACAGGCCCTGTGACCCTCCACTTT. Translated: CASFMGTGPVTLHF.

V and J are TRBV10-2 and TRBJ2-7, with D possibly TRBD2 on 5 matching bases. The CDR3 length is 14 residues. Looked up from germline, CDR1 is WSHSY and CDR2 is SAAADI. Between the trimmed V and J ends, which lost 9 bases and 1 base, there was a span of 16 bases. The CDR3: CASAGQSSSYEQYF. In nucleotides, the CDR3 is TGCGCCAGTGCGGGCCAGAGCAGTTCCTACGAGCAGTACTTC.

V usage is TRBV28 and J usage is TRBJ2-5, with D possibly called TRBD1 or TRBD2 (5 bases each). Germline CDR1 MDHEN, CDR2 SYDVKM. Trimming stripped 8 bases from V and 4 bases from J, with 20 bases between. The CDR3 loop spans 15 amino acids. The CDR3 DNA sequence: TGTGCCAGCGCCTTACGGGACGCCGCGAGAGAGACCCAGTACTTC. This gives the protein CASALRDAARETQYF.

This chain links TRBV12-3 or TRBV12-4 with TRBJ1-5; a weak D match, TRBD1 (5 bases). This CDR3 spans 15 amino acids. With 5 bases removed from V and 7 bases from J, the gap between germline ends came to 18 bases. The CDR3 sequence: CASSPPGRQVQPQHF. CDR3 nucleotide sequence: TGTGCCAGCAGTCCCCCAGGGCGTCAGGTCCAGCCCCAGCATTTT.

This clonotype was detected ten times or more. The V gene is TRBV2, the J gene TRBJ1-1; tentative D call: TRBD1 (5 bases). Germline loops: CDR1 SNHLY, CDR2 FYNNEI. V was trimmed by 10 bases and J by 7 bases, leaving 16 bases between them. This CDR3 spans 12 amino acids. CDR3 DNA sequence: TGTGCCATCAGACTAAGGACATTTGAAGCTTTCTTT. Translating gives CAIRLRTFEAFF.

The rearrangement links TRBV29-1 to TRBJ1-1; possibly TRBD1 for D (5 bases). The CDR3 runs to 15 residues. Germline V lookup: CDR1 SQVTM, CDR2 ANQGSEA. V was cut by 5 bases and J by 1 base, with 17 bases left in between. The CDR3 spells CSVRSARGANTEAFF. The CDR3 DNA is TGCAGCGTTAGAAGTGCGAGGGGAGCGAACACTGAAGCTTTCTTT.

J is TRBJ1-5 and V is TRBV6-2 or TRBV6-3; no clear D. This CDR3 has 16 residues. Between the trimmed V and J ends, which lost 3 bases and 3 bases, there was a span of 15 bases. CDR1 MNHEY and CDR2 SVGEGT come from the germline V gene. CDR3 in amino acids: CASSYRAGSFNQPQHF. The CDR3 DNA reads as TGTGCCAGCAGTTATCGGGCAGGATCGTTCAATCAGCCCCAGCATTTT.

In its sample, this clonotype was seen a few times. The chain combines TRBV27 with TRBJ2-7, with 8 bases matching TRBD2. CDR1 is MNHEY, CDR2 SMNVEV, per germline (reference sequence). The CDR3 runs to 20 residues. With 2 bases clipped from V and 0 bases from J, the junction kept 18 bases outside the gene matches. In nucleotides, the CDR3 is TGTGCCAGCAGTTTACCTGAACTCGCTCCTAGCGGGTGCCCCTCCTACGAGCAGTACTTC. Its translation is CASSLPELAPSGCPSYEQYF.

This clonotype occurred a few times. The chain recombines TRBV11-2 with TRBJ2-7; D unresolved. Per the germline V gene, CDR1 is SGHAT and CDR2 is FQNNGV. There are 13 residues in the CDR3. The V and J ends lost 1 base and 5 bases respectively, with 9 bases between them. The CDR3 DNA sequence: TGTGCCAGCAGCTTAGTCGTACTCGACGAGCAGTACTTC. Protein sequence: CASSLVVLDEQYF.